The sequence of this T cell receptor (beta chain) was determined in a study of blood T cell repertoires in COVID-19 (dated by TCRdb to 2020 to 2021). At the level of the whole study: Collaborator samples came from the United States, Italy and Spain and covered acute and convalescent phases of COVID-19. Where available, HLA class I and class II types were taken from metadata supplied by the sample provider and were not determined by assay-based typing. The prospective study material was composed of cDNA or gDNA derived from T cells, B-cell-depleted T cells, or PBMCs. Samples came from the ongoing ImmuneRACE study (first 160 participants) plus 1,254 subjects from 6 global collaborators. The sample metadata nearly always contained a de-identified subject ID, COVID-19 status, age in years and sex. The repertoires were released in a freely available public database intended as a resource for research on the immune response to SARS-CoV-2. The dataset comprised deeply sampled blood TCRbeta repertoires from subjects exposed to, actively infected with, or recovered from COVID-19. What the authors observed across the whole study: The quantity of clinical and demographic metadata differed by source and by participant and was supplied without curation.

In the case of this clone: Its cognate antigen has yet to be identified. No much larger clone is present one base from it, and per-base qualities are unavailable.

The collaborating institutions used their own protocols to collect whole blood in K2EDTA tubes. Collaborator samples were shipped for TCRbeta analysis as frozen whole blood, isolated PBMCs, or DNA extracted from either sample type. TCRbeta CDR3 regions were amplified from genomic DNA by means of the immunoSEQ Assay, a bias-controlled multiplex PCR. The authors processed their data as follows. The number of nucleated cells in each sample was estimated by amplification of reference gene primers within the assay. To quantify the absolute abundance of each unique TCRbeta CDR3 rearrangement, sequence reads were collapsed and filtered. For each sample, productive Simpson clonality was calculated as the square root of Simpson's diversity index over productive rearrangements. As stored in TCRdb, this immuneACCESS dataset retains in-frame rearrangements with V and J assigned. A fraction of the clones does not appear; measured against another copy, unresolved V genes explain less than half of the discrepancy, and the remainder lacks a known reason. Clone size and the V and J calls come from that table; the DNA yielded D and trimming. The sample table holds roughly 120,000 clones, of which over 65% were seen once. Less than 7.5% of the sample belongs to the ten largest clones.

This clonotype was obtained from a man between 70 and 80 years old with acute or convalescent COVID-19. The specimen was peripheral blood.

DNA sequence: TGTGCCAGCAGCTGGAGAGGCCTGAACACTGAAGCTTTCTTT. This is translated as CASSWRGLNTEAFF. The rearranged segments are TRBV6-2 or TRBV6-3 and TRBJ1-1; the D gene remains uncertain. The CDR3 covers 14 residues, taking in both the cysteine and the phenylalanine. The sequence is cut down to CDR3 DNA, 42 bases in frame from base 1. V was cut back by 6 bases and J by 0 bases, leaving a gap of 11 bases between them. The germline V gene encodes CDR1 MNHEY and CDR2 SVGEGT.